This TCR beta chain is drawn from a study of PD-1 blockade in mismatch repair-deficient tumors (dated by TCRdb to 2017 to 2019). Study-wide context: Between late 2013 and late 2016, 90 or so consecutive patients with some twelve mismatch repair-deficient cancer types, all previously treated and progressing, were enrolled in the trial. Tumor-associated T cell clones were tracked in the peripheral blood of patients responding to PD-1 blockade by deep sequencing of TCR CDR3 regions.

General conclusions and limits of the study: Tumor-resident clones, often undetectable in blood before treatment, expanded rapidly after pembrolizumab and then contracted, generally before radiologic responses.

As to this clone: Its recognized antigen is unknown. Base qualities are not provided; no much larger clone lies one nucleotide away.

Trimming removed 0 bases from V and 2 bases from J; the gene matches leave 6 bases unexplained. The germline V gene (reference sequence) provides CDR1 SEHNR and CDR2 FQNEAQ. The CDR3 holds 17 amino acids from the cysteine to the phenylalanine. Only CDR3 DNA is held: 51 bases, read in frame from base 1. Mismatch repair deficiency in every enrolled patient was established by polymerase chain reaction or immunohistochemistry. TCR sequencing was performed for a few patients who responded to pembrolizumab therapy. The phase II trial prospectively evaluated PD-1 blockade with pembrolizumab in advanced mismatch repair-deficient cancers, independent of tissue of origin. Peripheral blood T cell samples were gathered serially, both before PD-1 blockade started and at multiple time points afterward. Blood sampling times were reported as weeks after the first pembrolizumab dose. Receptors were amplified or captured by the immunoSEQ multiplex PCR assay. In its TCRdb copy, this immuneACCESS table keeps in-frame sequences only and misses some clones. Where compared with another copy, unresolved V genes explain less than half of these, and the others have no known cause. The sample contains about 38,000 clones, around 84% of them found a single time. 3.9% of the sample comes from the top ten.

This TCR was recovered from an adult with mismatch repair-deficient cancer. Sequencing used peripheral blood, obtained approximately 1.5 years after starting pembrolizumab. The chain is encoded by TRBV7-9 joined to TRBJ2-7, with TRBD2 identical over 11 junction bases. The CDR3 has the sequence CASSLAFGTSGAYEQYF. The nucleotide sequence is given as TGTGCCAGCAGCTTAGCGTTCGGGACTAGCGGAGCCTACGAGCAGTACTTC.